Listed here are 26 T cell receptor beta chains from one sample, sequenced in a study of OX40 agonist ivuxolimab in advanced cancers. Some clones are missing from TCRdb's copy, which holds only in-frame ones; the method was immunoSEQ multiplex PCR. The sample gives tens of thousands of clones, approximately 75% of which show up once; 0.69% is in the top ten. This specimen was CD4+ or CD8+ T cells sorted from blood, taken in a trial of the OX40 agonist ivuxolimab. The receptors were sampled from an adult with an advanced solid tumor such as melanoma, head and neck, liver or kidney cancer.

The chain links TRBV9 to TRBJ2-3; the match to TRBD2 covers 10 bases. The CDR3 is 15 amino acids. CDR1 is SGDLS, CDR2 YYNGEE, per germline. Unmatched junction bases numbered 1, after V lost 3 bases and J lost 0 bases. CDR3 loop: CASSGAGGSTDTQYF. The CDR3 nucleotides read TGTGCCAGCAGCGGAGCGGGGGGGAGCACAGATACGCAGTATTTT.

This chain links TRBV9 with TRBJ1-2; D gene uncertain. This CDR3 is 13 amino acids long. The ends were cut back, 2 bases at V and 8 bases at J, with 13 bases in the middle. Germline CDR1 and CDR2: SGDLS and YYNGEE. CDR3 sequence reads: CASSVGPRKGYTF. Written as DNA, the CDR3 is TGTGCCAGCAGCGTGGGTCCGAGGAAGGGCTACACCTTC.

The J gene is TRBJ2-2, the V gene TRBV18; possibly TRBD1 for D (7 bases). There are 15 residues in the CDR3. Looked up from germline, CDR1 is KGHSH and CDR2 is LQKENI. V shed 3 bases and J shed 4 bases, with 12 bases lying between them. The DNA for the CDR3 is TGTGCCAGCTCACCTGTTCAGGGGGGCACCGGGGAGCTGTTTTTT. This translates into CASSPVQGGTGELFF.

This rearrangement joins TRBV10-3 to TRBJ1-6; tentative D call: TRBD1 (5 bases). The CDR3 sequence is 15 residues long. The V and J ends lost 6 bases and 7 bases respectively, with 16 bases between them. CDR1 and CDR2 (germline): ENHRY, SYGVKD. CDR3 coding DNA: TGTGCCATCAGGGGGGACCTTACGGGGAATTCACCCCTCCACTTT. Encoded protein: CAIRGDLTGNSPLHF.

The chain carries TRBV6-1 and TRBJ2-3, with D perhaps matching TRBD1 (6 bases). In germline, CDR1 is MNHNS, CDR2 SASEGT. The V end was cut by 2 bases, the J end by 1 base, with 7 bases between. This CDR3 contains 14 residues. The CDR3 here is CASSERQGTDTQYF. CDR3 nucleotides: TGTGCCAGCAGTGAACGACAGGGCACAGATACGCAGTATTTT.

This rearrangement joins TRBV29-1 to TRBJ2-2; tentative D call: TRBD1 (5 bases). The CDR3 contains 18 residues. The germline gives CDR1 SQVTM, CDR2 ANQGSEA. Trimming took 1 base from V and 3 from J, leaving 21 bases between them. The CDR3 DNA sequence: TGCAGCGTTGAAGGGGGATCCCGAAGTACAGGAGACACCGGGGAGCTGTTTTTT. This gives the protein CSVEGGSRSTGDTGELFF.

The chain couples TRBV10-3 to TRBJ2-1; 10 positions agree with TRBD2. The germline gives CDR1 ENHRY, CDR2 SYGVKD. The CDR3 contains 16 residues. With 2 bases clipped from V and 8 bases from J, the junction kept 9 bases outside the gene matches. The CDR3 DNA reads as TGTGCCATCAGTGAGGGAAGAGCGGGGGGGCGGTATGAGCAGTTCTTC. Its protein is CAISEGRAGGRYEQFF.

The chain couples TRBV18 to TRBJ2-7, with 7 bases fitting TRBD2. Unmatched junction bases numbered 7, after V lost 3 bases and J lost 5 bases. Germline V gene sequence: CDR1 KGHSH, CDR2 LQKENI. The CDR3 covers 14 residues. The CDR3 region is CASSPLSSGHEQYF. The CDR3, as DNA: TGTGCCAGCTCACCCCTGTCTAGCGGCCACGAGCAGTACTTC.

V is TRBV5-4 and J is TRBJ2-2, with D unresolved. Trimming removed 3 bases at V and 4 bases at J, with 7 bases between. This CDR3 spans 13 amino acids. Germline assignment: CDR1 SGHNT and CDR2 YYREEE (reference sequence). This CDR3 is CASSSLATGELFF. DNA for the CDR3: TGTGCCAGCAGCTCCCTGGCCACCGGGGAGCTGTTTTTT.

V usage is TRBV19 and J usage is TRBJ2-3; the D is unclear. The CDR3 is 14 residues long. Trimming removed 3 bases at V and 2 bases at J, with 9 bases between. CDR1 and CDR2 from the germline V gene are LNHDA and SQIVND (reference sequence). The CDR3 loop is CASSMLGATDTQYF. CDR3 in DNA: TGTGCCAGTAGTATGCTGGGTGCCACAGATACGCAGTATTTT.

The chain combines TRBV5-1 with TRBJ2-1; D gene ambiguous. Germline V lookup: CDR1 SGHRS, CDR2 YFSETQ. There are 12 residues in the CDR3. The V and J ends lost 0 bases and 13 bases respectively, with 11 bases between them. This CDR3 is CASSLGAGVQFF. CDR3 DNA sequence: TGCGCCAGCAGCTTGGGGGCAGGTGTACAGTTCTTC.

The gene calls are TRBV6-5 and TRBJ2-7; 9 bases line up with TRBD1. Germline CDR1 and CDR2: MNHEY and SVGAGI. CDR3 size: 15 residues. The junction had 8 bases not matched to a gene; V was cut back by 1 base and J by 7 bases. CDR3 DNA: TGTGCCAGCAGTTACTACGGGACAGGGACGGGGGAGCAGTACTTC. Encoded protein: CASSYYGTGTGEQYF.

The rearrangement joins TRBV6-1 to TRBJ1-1; no firm D call. The germline V gene encodes CDR1 MNHNS and CDR2 SASEGT. The V end was cut by 2 bases, the J end by 1 base, with 5 bases between. The CDR3 runs 13 residues. Here the CDR3 DNA reads TGTGCCAGCAGTGAATGGGGGAACACTGAAGCTTTCTTT. Its translation: CASSEWGNTEAFF.

This clone was counted only a few times. The gene calls are TRBV6-1 and TRBJ1-3; D gene uncertain. Germline CDR1 and CDR2: MNHNS and SASEGT. Deletions cut 6 bases from V and 0 bases from J, with 6 bases between. The CDR3 length is 13 residues. DNA of the CDR3: TGTGCCAGCAGGGAAAACTCTGGAAACACCATATATTTT. This sequence encodes CASRENSGNTIYF.

The J gene is TRBJ2-6, the V gene TRBV2; D is unresolved. V lost 5 bases to trimming and J lost 2 bases, with 13 bases between them. The CDR3 loop spans 16 amino acids. Germline values: CDR1 SNHLY, CDR2 FYNNEI. CDR3 bases: TGTGCCAGCAGTCCGGGCCCAGTTGCTGGGGCCAACGTCCTGACTTTC. As protein: CASSPGPVAGANVLTF.

The chain uses TRBV2 and TRBJ1-2, with TRBD1 matching 8 bases. This CDR3 is 14 amino acids long. Germline CDR1 SNHLY, CDR2 FYNNEI. J gave up 4 bases and V 6 bases, and 7 bases lay outside the gene matches. The CDR3 DNA reads as TGTGCCAGCAGGGAGGACAGGGTAATCTATGGCTACACCTTC. Translation: CASREDRVIYGYTF.

Remarks on this clone: One end of the junction varies from germline; a read error may be responsible. Other DNA sequences in the sample encode the same CDR3. CDR3 residues: CASRKWGDRVFTGELFF. CDR3 sequence (DNA): TGTGCTAGCCGAAAATGGGGGGACAGGGTGTTTACCGGGGAGTTGTTTTTT. This rearrangement joins TRBV2 to TRBJ2-2; 9 bases are shared with TRBD1. This CDR3 has 17 amino acids. CDR1 is SNHLY, CDR2 FYNNEI, per germline.

The chain recombines TRBV7-2 with TRBJ2-7; D is possibly TRBD2 (5 bases). Trimming left V 1 base short and J 3 bases short, with 7 bases between. The CDR3 has 13 amino acids. From germline, CDR1 is SGHTA and CDR2 FQGNSA. CDR3 amino acids: CASSLDEGYEQYF. The CDR3 nucleotides are TGTGCCAGCAGCTTAGACGAGGGCTACGAGCAGTACTTC. Using reference TRBV7-2 and TRBJ2-7 for the parts outside the CDR3, the full variable domain is GAGVSQSPSNKVTEKGKDVELRCDPISGHTALYWYRQSLGQGLEFLIYFQGNSAPDKSGLPSDRFSAERTGGSVSTLTIQRTQQEDSAVYLCASSLDEGYEQYFGPGTRLTVT.

The chain combines TRBV7-8 with TRBJ1-2, with D perhaps TRBD1 (6 bases). Germline CDR1 is SGHVS and CDR2 is FQNEAQ. The CDR3 covers 16 residues. Trimming removed 5 bases at V and 5 bases at J, with 21 bases between. The CDR3 loop reads CASSTTGTSWAYGYTF. The CDR3 DNA reads as TGTGCCAGCAGCACAACAGGGACCTCCTGGGCGTATGGCTACACCTTC.

The chain recombines TRBV7-9 with TRBJ2-1; D possibly corresponds to TRBD1 (6 bases). V was pared by 7 bases and J by 7 bases, with 14 bases between. There are 13 residues in the CDR3. The germline gives CDR1 SEHNR, CDR2 FQNEAQ (reference sequence). The CDR3 sequence: CASNQWGQNEQFF. The CDR3 nucleotides are TGTGCCAGCAACCAGTGGGGGCAAAATGAGCAGTTCTTC. The variable domain in full, with the rest retrieved from reference TRBV7-9 and TRBJ2-1, is DTGVSQNPRHKITKRGQNVTFRCDPISEHNRLYWYRQTLGQGPEFLTYFQNEAQLEKSRLLSDRFSAERPKGSFSTLEIQRTEQGDSAMYLCASNQWGQNEQFFGPGTRLTVL.

This chain joins TRBV6-5 and TRBJ1-6; perhaps TRBD1 as D (6 bases). CDR3 length: 14 amino acids. V was cut by 7 bases and J by 10 bases, with 17 bases left in between. Germline-derived CDR1 and CDR2 are MNHEY and SVGAGI. CDR3 DNA sequence: TGTGCCAGCACCCCCCGGGACACACGATCACCCCTCCACTTT. The encoded protein is CASTPRDTRSPLHF.

In DNA, the CDR3 is TGTGCCAGTAGCAAGGGACAGTCGAGCAATCAGCCCCAGCATTTT. Protein product: CASSKGQSSNQPQHF. The V gene is TRBV19, the J gene TRBJ1-5, with 7 bases fitting TRBD1. The CDR3 is 15 amino acids. From germline, CDR1 is LNHDA and CDR2 SQIVND (reference sequence). Trimming took 6 bases from V and 1 from J; bases not matched to a gene: 6.

The chain uses TRBV5-1 and TRBJ1-1; 9 bases are shared with TRBD1. The CDR3 totals 15 residues. Germline CDR1 is SGHRS and CDR2 is YFSETQ. Trimming at V came to 2 bases and at J to 1 base, leaving 3 bases not matched to a gene. The CDR3: CASSFTGQGNTEAFF. For the CDR3, the DNA is TGCGCCAGCAGCTTTACGGGACAGGGGAACACTGAAGCTTTCTTT.

The chain recombines TRBV11-3 with TRBJ2-7, with 10 bases that match TRBD1. The CDR3 loop spans 13 amino acids. V gave up 8 bases and J gave up 5 bases; unmatched junction bases: 6. Germline V gene lookup returns CDR1 SGHNT and CDR2 YENEEA. This CDR3 reads CASRDRGRDEQYF. CDR3 coding DNA: TGTGCCAGCCGCGACAGGGGGCGCGACGAGCAGTACTTC.

The gene calls are TRBV15 and TRBJ2-1, with 9 bases identical to TRBD1. Germline CDR1 and CDR2: LNHNV and YYDKDF (reference sequence). Trimming at V came to 3 bases and at J to 6 bases, leaving 6 bases not matched to a gene. The CDR3 loop spans 15 amino acids. The DNA for the CDR3 is TGTGCCACCAGCAGGGGGACAGGGCTTGGCAATGAGCAGTTCTTC. It translates to CATSRGTGLGNEQFF.

The chain uses TRBV6-1 and TRBJ1-2; no firm D call. The CDR3 runs 14 residues. Germline CDR1 MNHNS, CDR2 SASEGT. V lost 1 base, J lost 3 bases, and 9 bases lay in between. CDR3 in DNA: TGTGCCAGCAGTGAAGAAGGCAAGGACTATGGCTACACCTTC. Amino acids: CASSEEGKDYGYTF.